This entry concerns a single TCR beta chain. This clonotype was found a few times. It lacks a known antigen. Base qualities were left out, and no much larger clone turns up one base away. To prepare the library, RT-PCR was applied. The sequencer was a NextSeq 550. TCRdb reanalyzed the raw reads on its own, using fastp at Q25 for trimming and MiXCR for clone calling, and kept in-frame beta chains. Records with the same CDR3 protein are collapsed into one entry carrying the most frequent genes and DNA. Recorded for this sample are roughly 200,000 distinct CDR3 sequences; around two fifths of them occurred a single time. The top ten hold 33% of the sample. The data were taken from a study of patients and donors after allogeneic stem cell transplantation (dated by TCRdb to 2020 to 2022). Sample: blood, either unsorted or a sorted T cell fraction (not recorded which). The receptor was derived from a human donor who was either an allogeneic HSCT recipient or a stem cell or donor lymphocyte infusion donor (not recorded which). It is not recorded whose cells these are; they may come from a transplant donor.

CDR3 sequence: CSVEATTTEAFF. The sequenced DNA: TGCAGCGTTGAGGCCACGACCACTGAAGCTTTCTTT. Rearrangement joined TRBV29-1 to TRBJ1-1; confidence is insufficient to name the D gene. V and J are truncated by 3 bases and 4 bases respectively, leaving an intervening sequence of 9 bases. As encoded in the germline V gene, CDR1 is SQVTM while CDR2 is ANQGSEA. Counted from cysteine to phenylalanine, this CDR3 has 12 amino acids. CDR3 DNA only is kept here, 36 bases in frame from base 1.